The entry below describes one TCR beta chain. The data are from a study of blood T cell repertoires in COVID-19. Study overall: Sources were T cells, B-cell-depleted T cells, or PBMCs; the material itself was cDNA or gDNA.

This CDR3 has 15 amino acids. V dropped 6 bases and J dropped 0; count of bases not matched to a gene: 3. Looked up from germline, CDR1 is MDHEN and CDR2 is SYDVKM. TCRdb's table, derived via immunoSEQ multiplex PCR, lists solely in-frame clones and lacks some. The repertoire includes about 70,000 clones, around 83% of them detected once, and about 6.9% sits in the top ten. During active infection, Seattle patients enrolled and were then monitored through disease. The sequencing sample was made of peripheral blood. This sequence originates from a man aged 25-45 years with COVID-19, enrolled during active disease. The rearrangement joins TRBV28 to TRBJ2-2; 8 bases fit TRBD2. The CDR3 bases are TGTGCCAGCAGGCTAGCGGGCGCGAACACCGGGGAGCTGTTTTTT. Protein product: CASRLAGANTGELFF.